This is a list of T cell receptor beta chains from one sample in a study of post-analysis software for immune sequencing data. TCRdb passed the PCR reads through MiXCR, listing each CDR3 protein once. The sample has about 770,000 distinct CDR3 sequences, around 45% seen once. The specimen sequenced was blood. The receptors here all came from a girl aged 10-17 years with multiple sclerosis. Each CDR3 is given with its conserved first and last residue. A D gene is named only where the DNA matches it firmly. The listing skips clone size in some rows; elsewhere it reads once, few, many or a size class.

>.|.|TRBJ2-1|TRBV9
CASSVRENEQFF
TGTGCCAGCAGCGTCAGGGAAAATGAGCAGTTCTTC
>.|.|TRBJ2-3|TRBV5-1
CASSLATGSSTDTQYF
TGCGCCAGCAGCTTGGCGACGGGCTCTAGCACAGATACGCAGTATTTT
>TRBD1|.|TRBJ1-1|TRBV12-3/TRBV12-4
CASSWGGDRVTGTEAFF
TGTGCCAGCAGTTGGGGAGGGGACAGGGTTACGGGTACTGAAGCTTTCTTT
>.|.|TRBJ2-2|TRBV7-6
CASSYGVAGELFF
TGTGCCAGCAGCTACGGTGTGGCCGGGGAGCTGTTTTTT
>.|few|TRBJ2-6|TRBV15
CATSRDLGVSGANVLTF
TGTGCCACCAGCAGAGATCTCGGGGTGTCTGGGGCCAACGTCCTGACTTTC
>.|.|TRBJ2-7|TRBV5-6
CASRPQDLSYEQYF
TGTGCCAGCAGACCTCAGGACCTCTCCTACGAGCAGTACTTC
>.|few|TRBJ2-3|TRBV24-1
CATSSGRTSTDTQYF
TGTGCCACCAGTTCAGGACGGACTAGCACAGATACGCAGTATTTT
>.|.|TRBJ2-1|TRBV29-1
CSVEVELPNEQFF
TGCAGCGTTGAAGTCGAGCTTCCGAATGAGCAGTTCTTC
>TRBD2|.|TRBJ2-2|TRBV5-1
CASSATSGPTGELFF
TGCGCCAGCAGCGCCACTAGCGGACCGACCGGGGAGCTGTTTTTT
>.|.|TRBJ2-1|TRBV5-1
CASSLSQGNYNEQFF
TGCGCCAGCAGCTTGTCACAGGGAAACTACAATGAGCAGTTCTTC
>.|.|TRBJ2-7|TRBV4-2
CASSQDSGGSPYEQYF
TGTGCCAGCAGCCAAGATTCGGGCGGTTCTCCCTACGAGCAGTACTTC
>.|.|TRBJ1-5|TRBV7-8
CASSSNLGGNQPQHF
TGTGCCAGCAGCTCGAACCTCGGAGGCAATCAGCCCCAGCATTTT
>TRBD2|.|TRBJ2-5|TRBV6-5
CASSYSPIAGGETQYF
TGTGCCAGCAGTTACTCGCCTATAGCGGGAGGAGAGACCCAGTACTTC
>.|.|TRBJ1-6|TRBV28
CASIRVRGFASPLHF
TGTGCCAGCATACGTGTACGGGGTTTTGCTTCACCCCTCCACTTT
>.|.|TRBJ1-1|TRBV4-1
CASSQDGEEAFF
TGCGCCAGCAGCCAAGATGGGGAAGAAGCTTTCTTT
>TRBD1|few|TRBJ2-7|TRBV12-3/TRBV12-4
CASSRTGGGEQYF
TGTGCCAGCAGCCGAACAGGGGGTGGCGAGCAGTACTTC